This T cell receptor beta chain comes out of a study of T cell repertoires in cytomegalovirus infection. This clonotype was observed many times. Its matching antigen is unknown. The ends lost 5 bases at V and 7 bases at J; junction bases unmatched: 5. Germline loops: CDR1 SGHTA, CDR2 FQGTGA. This CDR3 comprises 14 residues. TCRdb itself ran the reads through MiXCR, one entry per CDR3 protein. The sample lists around 190,000 distinct CDR3 sequences, approximately 15% occurring once. Study outcomes and limitations: Identification of carriers of CMV plus the relevant HLA was achieved through cumulative public TCR beta family frequency.

V and J are TRBV7-3 and TRBJ1-2; 12 positions agree with TRBD1. The receptor was derived from a human donor in good health (CMV status not recorded). Some clones in this sample may be carry-over from other donors' samples. What was sequenced was PBMCs. The chain's CDR3 is CASSRDRGLGGYTF. The DNA of the CDR3 is TGTGCCAGCAGCCGGGACAGGGGGCTAGGTGGCTACACCTTC.